These 28 T cell receptor beta chains came from one sample sequenced in a study of cytomegalovirus exposure and HLA in healthy donors. The primer mix had 60 Vbeta and 13 Jbeta primers. Profiled with immunoSEQ multiplex PCR; TCRdb holds only in-frame clones, not every one. The profile shows some 80,000 clones, about four fifths of them singletons. The sequenced material came from PBMCs. These receptors originate from a young man in good health and CMV-seropositive.

V gene TRBV9 combines with J gene TRBJ2-7; 12 nucleotides line up with TRBD2. Germline CDR1 is SGDLS and CDR2 is YYNGEE. Trimming removed 3 bases from V and 5 bases from J; junction bases left unmatched: 3. This CDR3 comprises 14 residues. The CDR3 here is CASSATSGSNEQYF. The CDR3 coding sequence is TGTGCCAGCAGCGCGACTAGCGGGAGCAACGAGCAGTACTTC. The whole variable domain, filled in from reference TRBV9 and TRBJ2-7, reads DSGVTQTPKHLITATGQRVTLRCSPRSGDLSVYWYQQSLDQGLQFLIQYYNGEERAKGNILERFSAQQFPDLHSELNLSSLELGDSALYFCASSATSGSNEQYFGPGTRLTVT.

This clone was observed a few times. This chain uses TRBV4-1 with TRBJ1-1; D is unclear. Germline CDR1 MGHRA, CDR2 YSYEKL. Deletions cut 1 base from V and 2 bases from J, with 5 bases between. CDR3 size: 13 residues. For the CDR3, the DNA is TGCGCCAGCAGCCAAGGAGTTAACACTGAAGCTTTCTTT. It specifies CASSQGVNTEAFF.

The chain is built from TRBV6-1 and TRBJ2-6; D perhaps matches TRBD1 (6 bases). This CDR3 spans 13 amino acids. From germline, CDR1 is MNHNS and CDR2 SASEGT. CDR3 sequence reads: CRMGAAGANVLTF. The CDR3 region has the DNA TGTAGGATGGGGGCAGCTGGGGCCAACGTCCTGACTTTC.

This chain uses TRBV5-1 with TRBJ2-1; 7 nucleotides align to TRBD2. The germline gives CDR1 SGHRS, CDR2 YFSETQ. This CDR3 contains 11 residues. With 5 bases clipped from V and 10 bases from J, the junction kept 3 bases outside the gene matches. CDR3 region: CASRVSGEQFF. The CDR3 coding sequence is TGCGCCAGCAGGGTTAGCGGGGAGCAGTTCTTC.

V is TRBV28 and J is TRBJ2-3, with a weak D call TRBD1 (6 bases). CDR3 length equals 14 residues. Germline V gives CDR1 MDHEN, CDR2 SYDVKM. The V gene lost 5 bases and the J gene lost 0 bases, with 9 bases spanning the gap. DNA of the CDR3: TGTGCCAGCAGTCGGGACATAAGCACAGATACGCAGTATTTT. As protein: CASSRDISTDTQYF.

This rearrangement joins TRBV11-2 to TRBJ2-2; D is undetermined. This CDR3 has 14 amino acids. Trimming removed 0 bases at V and 5 bases at J, with 7 bases between. CDR1 SGHAT and CDR2 FQNNGV come from the germline V gene. For the CDR3, the DNA is TGTGCCAGCAGCTTAGAGAGCCAAACCGGGGAGCTGTTTTTT. Translated, it gives CASSLESQTGELFF. Complete variable domain (other parts from reference TRBV11-2 and TRBJ2-2): EAGVAQSPRYKIIEKRQSVAFWCNPISGHATLYWYQQILGQGPKLLIQFQNNGVVDDSQLPKDRFSAERLKGVDSTLKIQPAKLEDSAVYLCASSLESQTGELFFGEGSRLTVL.

J is TRBJ1-2 and V is TRBV20-1; D unclear. CDR3 length: 9 amino acids. Germline CDR1 DFQATT, CDR2 SNEGSKA (reference sequence). V was cut by 4 bases and J by 14 bases, with 11 bases left in between. In DNA, the CDR3 is TGCAGTGCTAATCCGCCGGGGACCTTC. The encoded protein is CSANPPGTF.

The sample holds a few counts of this clone. This sequence joins TRBV7-9 and TRBJ2-7; TRBD2 agrees at 7 bases. The CDR3 is made up of 14 amino acids. The J segment lost 3 bases and the V segment lost 2 bases, leaving 4 bases of the junction unmatched. Germline V gene data show CDR1 as SEHNR and CDR2 as FQNEAQ (reference sequence). The CDR3 protein is CASSLRDYNYEQYF. As DNA, the CDR3 is TGTGCCAGCAGCTTACGGGACTACAACTACGAGCAGTACTTC.

The chain recombines TRBV14 with TRBJ2-3; D call uncertain. Trimming removed 4 bases at V and 4 bases at J, with 6 bases between. CDR1 SGHDN and CDR2 FVKESK come from the germline V gene. This CDR3 spans 12 amino acids. CDR3 loop: CASSPNADTQYF. CDR3 DNA sequence: TGTGCCAGCAGCCCAAATGCAGATACGCAGTATTTT.

This clone was picked up one time. V and J are TRBV20-1 and TRBJ1-1; a possible D gene is TRBD1 (6 bases). The germline V gene has CDR1 DFQATT and CDR2 SNEGSKA (reference sequence). The length of the CDR3 is 11 residues. V was cut by 5 bases and J by 11 bases, with 15 bases left in between. The CDR3 loop reads CSASQGIRAFF. The DNA for the CDR3 is TGCAGTGCTTCTCAGGGGATACGTGCTTTCTTT.

The chain couples TRBV5-1 to TRBJ2-3; maybe TRBD2 (6 bases). The CDR3 length is 17 residues. Germline-derived CDR1 and CDR2 are SGHRS and YFSETQ. The V gene lost 1 base and the J gene lost 4 bases, with 19 bases spanning the gap. The CDR3 region is CASSLNVGGIRADTQYF. The CDR3 nucleotides are TGCGCCAGCAGCTTGAACGTCGGCGGGATTAGGGCAGATACGCAGTATTTT.

This clone was seen once. This chain links TRBV6-1 with TRBJ2-7; possibly TRBD1 for D (6 bases). The V end was cut by 1 base, the J end by 6 bases, with 10 bases between. CDR3 length: 13 residues. Germline CDR1 and CDR2: MNHNS and SASEGT. In DNA, the CDR3 is TGTGCCAGCAGTGAAGACAGGGTAACCGAGCAGTACTTC. Protein sequence: CASSEDRVTEQYF.

The V gene is TRBV29-1, the J gene TRBJ2-3; the D gene is possibly TRBD2 (6 bases). This CDR3 has 16 amino acids. Per germline, CDR1 SQVTM and CDR2 ANQGSEA. The V gene lost 4 bases and the J gene lost 2 bases, with 19 bases spanning the gap. CDR3 residues: CSVGSKLGGITDTQYF. The CDR3 coding sequence is TGCAGCGTTGGTTCGAAATTGGGCGGGATCACAGATACGCAGTATTTT.

This chain connects TRBV28 to TRBJ2-1; 9 bases line up with TRBD1. Germline lookup yields CDR1 MDHEN and CDR2 SYDVKM. This CDR3 is built from 15 residues. The ends lost 5 bases at V and 4 bases at J; junction bases unmatched: 6. The CDR3 loop is CASSRQGEKYNEQFF. In DNA form, the CDR3 reads TGTGCCAGCAGTCGACAGGGGGAGAAGTACAATGAGCAGTTCTTC.

The chain is built from TRBV20-1 and TRBJ1-2, with D uncertain. CDR1 and CDR2 from the germline V gene are DFQATT and SNEGSKA (reference sequence). The V and J ends lost 7 bases and 5 bases respectively, with 11 bases between them. The CDR3 totals 11 residues. CDR3 DNA: TGCAGTGGCGGGAGTCAGTATGGCTACACCTTC. It specifies CSGGSQYGYTF.

This chain joins TRBV25-1 and TRBJ2-1, with 7 bases aligning to TRBD2. Trimming took 5 bases from V and 8 from J; bases not matched to a gene: 12. Germline CDR1 reads MGHDK; CDR2 reads SYGVNS. CDR3 length equals 15 residues. This chain's CDR3 is CASSSWEGITDEQFF. For the CDR3, the DNA is TGTGCCAGCAGTTCGTGGGAGGGCATCACGGATGAGCAGTTCTTC.

The rearrangement uses TRBV10-3 and TRBJ2-6, with TRBD2 as a possible D gene (7 bases). CDR1 ENHRY and CDR2 SYGVKD come from the germline V gene. Trimming removed 4 bases from V and 5 bases from J, with 12 bases in between. The CDR3 is 15 amino acids. The DNA for the CDR3 is TGTGCCATCAGTGGGGGGGGGCTCTGGGCCAACGTCCTGACTTTC. It codes for CAISGGGLWANVLTF.

The rearrangement joins TRBV5-4 to TRBJ1-1, with D uncertain. This CDR3 is built from 14 residues. Trimming pared 3 bases from V and 4 bases from J, leaving 13 bases between. In germline, CDR1 is SGHNT, CDR2 YYREEE (reference sequence). For the CDR3, the DNA is TGTGCCAGCAGCTCGGTGGAGTGGAGCACTGAAGCTTTCTTT. Protein sequence: CASSSVEWSTEAFF. The full variable domain, with the rest looked up from reference TRBV5-4 and TRBJ1-1, is ETGVTQSPTHLIKTRGQQVTLRCSSQSGHNTVSWYQQALGQGPQFIFQYYREEENGRGNFPPRFSGLQFPNYSSELNVNALELDDSALYLCASSSVEWSTEAFFGQGTRLTVV.

The chain recombines TRBV28 with TRBJ1-2; a possible D gene is TRBD1 (6 bases). The germline gives CDR1 MDHEN, CDR2 SYDVKM. The CDR3 totals 12 residues. The V end was cut by 8 bases, the J end by 8 bases, with 15 bases between. The CDR3 region has the DNA TGTGCCAGCCGGAGACAGGCCTTGGGCTACACCTTC. It yields the protein CASRRQALGYTF.

The V and J genes are TRBV6-6 and TRBJ1-1; TRBD1 matches 8 bases. The CDR3 totals 14 residues. J lost 6 bases, V lost 3 bases, and 6 bases had no gene match. CDR1 is MNHNY, CDR2 SVGAGI, per germline (reference sequence). Written as DNA, the CDR3 is TGTGCCAGCAGTTATTCCGACAGGGGCCCTGAAGCTTTCTTT. Its protein is CASSYSDRGPEAFF.

The chain carries TRBV5-4 and TRBJ2-3, with 8 bases matching TRBD2. The CDR3 is 16 residues long. CDR1 and CDR2 (germline): SGHNT, YYREEE (reference sequence). The V segment lost 2 bases and the J segment 3 bases; nucleotides outside the gene matches: 8. The CDR3 sequence: CASSLPGLGGTDTQYF. CDR3 bases: TGTGCCAGCAGCTTACCGGGACTAGGGGGTACAGATACGCAGTATTTT.

The chain combines TRBV29-1 with TRBJ2-6; D uncertain. The germline gives CDR1 SQVTM, CDR2 ANQGSEA. V shed 6 bases and J shed 1 base, with 4 bases lying between them. The CDR3 length is 12 residues. The CDR3 protein is CSVLSGANVLTF. The CDR3 region has the DNA TGCAGCGTGTTATCTGGGGCCAACGTCCTGACTTTC.

This clone was observed a few times. This chain links TRBV6-1 with TRBJ2-2; 7 bases fit TRBD1. The V and J ends lost 8 bases and 4 bases, in that order; junction bases with no gene match: 7. The length of the CDR3 is 14 residues. Germline assignment: CDR1 MNHNS and CDR2 SASEGT. CDR3 residues: CASCPTGLTGELFF. CDR3 in DNA: TGTGCCAGCTGCCCGACAGGGCTCACCGGGGAGCTGTTTTTT.

V gene TRBV1 combines with J gene TRBJ2-1; the listed D gene, TRBD2, was not tested against the DNA. TRBV1 is recorded as a pseudogene. This CDR3 is built from 20 residues. CDR3 sequence (DNA): TGCACCAGCAGCCAGCGTACCGGGACTAGCGGGAGTGTCCCCTACAATGAGCAGTTCTTC. Translation gives CTSSQRTGTSGSVPYNEQFF.

The chain combines TRBV6-5 with TRBJ2-1; D is possibly TRBD1 (5 bases). Trimming cost V 6 bases and J 8 bases, with 17 bases left between them. There are 14 residues in the CDR3. Per the germline V gene, CDR1 is MNHEY and CDR2 is SVGAGI. CDR3: CASSYSSGLHEQFF. In DNA form, the CDR3 reads TGTGCCAGCAGCTATTCCTCAGGGTTGCATGAGCAGTTCTTC.

The chain combines TRBV28 with TRBJ2-5; possibly TRBD1 for D (6 bases). V shed 7 bases and J shed 5 bases, with 17 bases lying between them. CDR3 size: 14 residues. CDR1 is MDHEN and CDR2 is SYDVKM in the germline V gene. In nucleotides, the CDR3 is TGTGCCAGCATCTCGGGCCAGGGGTGGGAGACCCAGTACTTC. Encoded protein: CASISGQGWETQYF.

CDR3 in amino acids: CSVEDPFSRFYNEQFF. In DNA form, the CDR3 reads TGCAGCGTTGAAGATCCATTCAGCAGGTTCTACAATGAGCAGTTCTTC. The V and J genes are TRBV29-1 and TRBJ2-1; D ambiguous. This CDR3 contains 16 residues. Germline CDR1 reads SQVTM; CDR2 reads ANQGSEA. Trimming shortened V by 0 bases and J by 3 bases, and 15 bases separated the two germline ends.

The J gene is TRBJ2-1, the V gene TRBV5-1; D might be TRBD2 (6 bases). V was shortened by 2 bases and J by 6 bases, with 12 bases between the two germline ends. The CDR3 covers 14 residues. Germline loops: CDR1 SGHRS, CDR2 YFSETQ. As DNA, the CDR3 is TGCGCCAGCAGCTTCGACGGGAGATTCAATGAGCAGTTCTTC. Translation: CASSFDGRFNEQFF.